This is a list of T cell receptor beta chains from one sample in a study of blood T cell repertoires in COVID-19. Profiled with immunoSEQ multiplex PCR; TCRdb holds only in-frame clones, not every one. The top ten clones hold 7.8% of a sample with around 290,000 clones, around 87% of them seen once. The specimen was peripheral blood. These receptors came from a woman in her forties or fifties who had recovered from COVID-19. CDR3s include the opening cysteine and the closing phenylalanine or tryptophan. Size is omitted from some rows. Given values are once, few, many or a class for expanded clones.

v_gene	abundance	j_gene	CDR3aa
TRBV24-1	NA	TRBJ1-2	CATSEDRAYGYTF
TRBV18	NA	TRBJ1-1	CASSRDPSSTEAFF
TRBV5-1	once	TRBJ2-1	CASSGTGNYNEQFF
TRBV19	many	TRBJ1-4	CASSRARATNEKLFF
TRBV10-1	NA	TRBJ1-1	CASSENRGWTEAFF
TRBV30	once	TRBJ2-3	CAWSEGQGDTDTQYF
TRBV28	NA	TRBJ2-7	CASSFGTASYEQYF
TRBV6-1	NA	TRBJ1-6	CASSDMGKGSPLHF
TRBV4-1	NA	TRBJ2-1	CASSQGPRGFGNEQFF
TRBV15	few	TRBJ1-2	CATSRDRGGQNYGYTF
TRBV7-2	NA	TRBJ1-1	CASSSLRGTEAFF
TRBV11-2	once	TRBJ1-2	CASSFPTTGDYGYTF
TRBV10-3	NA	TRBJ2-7	CAIRGGVDEQYF
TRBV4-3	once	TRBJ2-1	CASSQEGSGRSILFYEQFF
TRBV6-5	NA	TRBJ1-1	CASSYSNRDSRSFF
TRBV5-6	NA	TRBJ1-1	CASAQGWDTEAFF
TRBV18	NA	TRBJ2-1	CASSLPTGTQFF
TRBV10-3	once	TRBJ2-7	CAISEPGQGNEQYF
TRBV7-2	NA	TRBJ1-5	CASSPTRNQPQHF
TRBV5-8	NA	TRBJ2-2	CASRRSGRADTGELFF
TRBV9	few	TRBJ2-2	CASSRTSGVRSGELFF
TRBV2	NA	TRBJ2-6	CASIDPRTASSGANVLTF
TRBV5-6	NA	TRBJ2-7	CASSLPGVYEQYF
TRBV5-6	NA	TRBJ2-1	CASSLALAGVRNEQFF
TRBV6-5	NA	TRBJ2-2	CASSSPGSREVGELFF
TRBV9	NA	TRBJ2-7	CASRGGLGGQGWYEQYF